This T cell receptor beta chain is from a study of shared clonotypes between healthy human individuals. The protocol was immunoSEQ multiplex PCR, while the TCRdb copy is restricted to in-frame clones and leaves out a portion. The repertoire holds 2 million to 2.5 million clones, with approximately 95% as singletons. Germline V lookup: CDR1 SGHRS, CDR2 YFSETQ. This CDR3 comprises 14 residues. Trimming left V 0 bases short and J 6 bases short, with 12 bases between. Sequences were obtained from naive CD4+ T cells sorted from blood. Subset given: CD45RA+ positively selected. The chain has TRBV5-1 and TRBJ1-2; TRBD1 might be the D (5 bases). The source of this sequence is a man aged 18 to 35 in good health. The CDR3 here is CASSLALRGNGYTF. For the CDR3, the DNA is TGCGCCAGCAGCTTGGCCCTTCGGGGGAATGGCTACACCTTC.